The next 18 T cell receptor beta chains were all read from a single sample in a study of response to subunit inactivated influenza vaccine. MiXCR, applied by TCRdb to the RT-PCR reads, yields one record per CDR3 protein. Of approximately 700,000 distinct CDR3 sequences listed, about 15% are singletons. The sequencing here drew on PBMCs from blood, taken around 14 days before vaccination. The receptors originated from a man aged 45-65 years who received an inactivated influenza vaccine.

The table lists this clonotype with a few counts. The chain has TRBV29-1 and TRBJ2-3; D perhaps matches TRBD2 (5 bases). The germline gives CDR1 SQVTM, CDR2 ANQGSEA. The V gene lost 6 bases and the J gene lost 5 bases, with 12 bases spanning the gap. This CDR3 comprises 12 residues. The CDR3 sequence: CSVQLDIDTQYF. CDR3 in DNA: TGCAGCGTCCAACTAGATATAGATACGCAGTATTTT.

This clonotype was recorded at least ten times. The J gene is TRBJ2-3, the V gene TRBV15; 14 bases are a match to TRBD2. The CDR3 is made up of 17 amino acids. Germline lookup yields CDR1 LNHNV and CDR2 YYDKDF (reference sequence). With V trimmed by 4 bases and J by 4 bases, 7 bases remained unmatched. The CDR3, as DNA: TGTGCCACCAGCAAGGGACTAGCGGGGGCCGGAGCAGATACGCAGTATTTT. As protein: CATSKGLAGAGADTQYF.

The chain has TRBV29-1 and TRBJ2-7; TRBD1 matches 8 bases. CDR3 length equals 12 residues. Germline V lookup: CDR1 SQVTM, CDR2 ANQGSEA. Germline trimming cut 4 bases from V and 5 bases from J; bases unmatched to any gene: 4. In nucleotides, the CDR3 is TGCAGCGTTGGGCAGGGGGCTAACGAGCAGTACTTC. Translation gives CSVGQGANEQYF.

This clonotype was detected only a few times. The V and J genes are TRBV7-8 and TRBJ2-7; D not certain. Germline V gene sequence: CDR1 SGHVS, CDR2 FQNEAQ. The length of the CDR3 is 13 residues. Between the trimmed V and J ends, which lost 0 bases and 6 bases, there was a span of 9 bases. DNA for the CDR3: TGTGCCAGCAGCTTAGCCCCCTGGAGCGAGCAGTACTTC. It codes for CASSLAPWSEQYF.

This clonotype was counted a few times. The chain uses TRBV12-3 or TRBV12-4 and TRBJ2-5; possibly TRBD1 for D (6 bases). The CDR3 is made up of 13 amino acids. Trimming cost V 5 bases and J 6 bases, with 13 bases left between them. The CDR3 loop reads CASSPQGWKTQYF. Here the CDR3 DNA reads TGTGCCAGCAGTCCGCAGGGGTGGAAGACCCAGTACTTC.

This clonotype was observed a few times. V gene TRBV7-9 combines with J gene TRBJ1-2, with 7 bases matching TRBD1. CDR1 SEHNR and CDR2 FQNEAQ come from the germline V gene (reference sequence). The ends lost 11 bases at V and 0 bases at J; junction bases unmatched: 3. The CDR3 contains 12 residues. CDR3 region: CASGQTNYGYTF. CDR3 bases: TGTGCCTCGGGACAGACTAACTATGGCTACACCTTC. Supplemented by reference TRBV7-9 and TRBJ1-2, the full variable domain reads DTGVSQNPRHKITKRGQNVTFRCDPISEHNRLYWYRQTLGQGPEFLTYFQNEAQLEKSRLLSDRFSAERPKGSFSTLEIQRTEQGDSAMYLCASGQTNYGYTFGSGTRLTVV.

The chain has TRBV2 and TRBJ2-3; 8 bases match TRBD2. The V segment lost 4 bases and the J segment 1 base; nucleotides outside the gene matches: 1. Germline V lookup: CDR1 SNHLY, CDR2 FYNNEI. This CDR3 has 14 amino acids. As DNA, the CDR3 is TGTGCCAGCAGTGTACTAGCGGGCACAGATACGCAGTATTTT. Its translation: CASSVLAGTDTQYF.

This clonotype has a handful of counts. This sequence joins TRBV7-9 and TRBJ1-2; possibly TRBD1 for D (5 bases). Trimming shortened V by 6 bases and J by 13 bases, and 12 bases separated the two germline ends. The CDR3 loop spans 10 amino acids. CDR1 is SEHNR and CDR2 is FQNEAQ in the germline V gene (reference sequence). The CDR3 region has the DNA TGTGCCAGCAGTCCAGGGTTACCCACCTTC. Its translation is CASSPGLPTF. The full variable domain, completed using reference TRBV7-9 and TRBJ1-2, is DTGVSQNPRHKITKRGQNVTFRCDPISEHNRLYWYRQTLGQGPEFLTYFQNEAQLEKSRLLSDRFSAERPKGSFSTLEIQRTEQGDSAMYLCASSPGLPTFGSGTRLTVV.

This rearrangement joins TRBV20-1 to TRBJ2-5; D is possibly TRBD1 (8 bases). V lost 6 bases to trimming and J lost 5 bases, with 19 bases between them. Germline V gene sequence: CDR1 DFQATT, CDR2 SNEGSKA (reference sequence). The CDR3 runs 14 residues. CDR3 in DNA: TGCAGTGCGAGAAACAGGGGGGGGGGTGAGACCCAGTACTTC. This sequence encodes CSARNRGGGETQYF.

The rearrangement joins TRBV7-2 to TRBJ2-7; 12 bases line up with TRBD2. With V trimmed by 1 base and J by 7 bases, 5 bases remained unmatched. The CDR3 extends over 15 amino acids. Germline CDR1 reads SGHTA; CDR2 reads FQGNSA. CDR3 bases: TGTGCCAGCAGCTTAGAAGGACTAGCGGGACTTGAGCAGTACTTC. It yields the protein CASSLEGLAGLEQYF.

The chain employs TRBV20-1 and TRBJ1-2; D gene ambiguous. Trimming cost V 5 bases and J 8 bases, with 18 bases left between them. Germline V gives CDR1 DFQATT, CDR2 SNEGSKA (reference sequence). The CDR3 totals 13 residues. The CDR3 here is CSAPDPGRQGYTF. CDR3 sequence (DNA): TGCAGTGCTCCGGACCCGGGTAGGCAGGGCTACACCTTC.

The V call is TRBV12-2, the J call TRBJ2-7. TRBV12-2 is a known pseudogene. The CDR3 consists of 21 residues. CDR3 region: CASRLVLRRINMCRSLREQYF. The DNA of the CDR3 is TGTGCAAGTCGCTTAGTCTTGCGAAGGATTAATATGTGTCGATCCCTACGGGAGCAGTACTTC.

This clonotype came up many times. V usage is TRBV24-1 and J usage is TRBJ2-2, with D perhaps TRBD1 or TRBD2 (5 bases each). V gave up 4 bases and J gave up 0 bases, with 8 bases separating them. CDR1 is KGHDR and CDR2 is SFDVKD in the germline V gene. The CDR3 contains 15 residues. The DNA for the CDR3 is TGTGCCACCAGTGAGGGGACGGCGAACACCGGGGAGCTGTTTTTT. As protein: CATSEGTANTGELFF.

The chain joins TRBV4-1 to TRBJ2-1, with D tentatively TRBD2 (5 bases). The V end lost 3 bases, the J end lost 1 base, and 10 bases lay between the germline ends. This CDR3 is built from 15 residues. Germline values: CDR1 MGHRA, CDR2 YSYEKL. The CDR3 is CASSHRGSSYNEQFF. DNA of the CDR3: TGCGCCAGCAGCCATCGGGGTTCGTCCTACAATGAGCAGTTCTTC.

This clonotype appeared a few times. The chain is built from TRBV11-2 and TRBJ1-2; D remains unclear. The CDR3 runs 15 residues. Germline V CDR1 and CDR2: SGHAT, FQNNGV. The ends were cut back, 0 bases at V and 5 bases at J, with 13 bases in the middle. In nucleotides, the CDR3 is TGTGCCAGCAGCTTAGAATCGGGGTTTGCTTATGGCTACACCTTC. Its translation is CASSLESGFAYGYTF.

The CDR3 is CASSSRGGPGNTIYF. CDR3 in DNA: TGCGCCAGCAGCTCTCGGGGCGGCCCTGGAAACACCATATATTTT. The genes are TRBV5-1 and TRBJ1-3; D may be TRBD1 (5 bases). This CDR3 is built from 15 residues. Germline V gives CDR1 SGHRS, CDR2 YFSETQ. Between the trimmed V and J ends, which lost 3 bases and 2 bases, there was a span of 12 bases.

The chain couples TRBV6-5 to TRBJ1-3; D is ambiguous. The CDR3 contains 14 residues. Germline V lookup: CDR1 MNHEY, CDR2 SVGAGI. Trimming cost V 4 bases and J 1 base, with 8 bases left between them. CDR3 sequence (DNA): TGTGCCAGCAGTTTTTCGGCGTCTGGAAACACCATATATTTT. It encodes CASSFSASGNTIYF.

The V call is TRBV2, the J call TRBJ2-1; D is undetermined. Germline CDR1 is SNHLY and CDR2 is FYNNEI. Trimming removed 3 bases from V and 4 bases from J, with 13 bases in between. The CDR3 runs to 15 residues. CDR3 region: CASSDGRRMYNEQFF. In nucleotides, the CDR3 is TGTGCCAGCAGTGACGGACGGCGAATGTACAATGAGCAGTTCTTC.